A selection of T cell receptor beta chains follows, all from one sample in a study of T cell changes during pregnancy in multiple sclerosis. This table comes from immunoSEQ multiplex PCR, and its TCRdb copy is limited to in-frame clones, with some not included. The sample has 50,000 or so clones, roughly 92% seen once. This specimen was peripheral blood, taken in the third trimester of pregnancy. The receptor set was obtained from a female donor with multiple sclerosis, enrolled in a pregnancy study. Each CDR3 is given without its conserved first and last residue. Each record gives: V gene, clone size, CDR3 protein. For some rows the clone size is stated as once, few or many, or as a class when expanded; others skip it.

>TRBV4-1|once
ASSQPTGGGIDEQF
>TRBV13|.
ASSPASGRLEQY
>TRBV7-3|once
ASSLRGDTEAF
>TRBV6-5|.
ASRLTLNTEAF
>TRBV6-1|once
ASSPRKTGPDTQY
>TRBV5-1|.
ASSPRGSSNHEQY
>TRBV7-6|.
ASSLAHWGGRVQETQY
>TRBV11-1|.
ASSLGGTETQY
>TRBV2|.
ASPGTSGSGSEQF
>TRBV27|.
ASSLRTSGSRRVGEQF
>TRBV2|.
ASNLLDSRKETQY
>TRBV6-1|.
ASSSMNTEAF
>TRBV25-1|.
ASSEGTGGNTEAF
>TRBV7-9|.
ASSARTAYEQY
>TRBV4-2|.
ASSQDYRGSRPEQY
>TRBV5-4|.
ASSLAGGTGELF
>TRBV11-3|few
ASSLGVLPGGSEQY
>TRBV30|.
AWSAGGGGYT
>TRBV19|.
ASSMIRQISNQPQH
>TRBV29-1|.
SVTGRSTEAF
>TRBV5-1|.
ASSLAGFNYEQY
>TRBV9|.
ASSVAPGLVYNEQF
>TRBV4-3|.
ASSQGGSGSTDTQY
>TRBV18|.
ASSPPAGRDTQY
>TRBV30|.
AWSVLPRGQPQH
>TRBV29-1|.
SVLTGLSTYTQY
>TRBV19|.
ASSSQLAGSTDTQY
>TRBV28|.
ASSTLTGYTEAF
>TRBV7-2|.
ASSSLGGTGGKGYGYT
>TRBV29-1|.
SVPGVGGYEQY
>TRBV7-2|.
ASSPRLAGVFNEQF
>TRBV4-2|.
ASSGQGATDIQY
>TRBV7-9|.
ASSTNRGTDHIFGYT
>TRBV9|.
ASSVGLGSGRLSSYNEQF
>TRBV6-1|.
ASSERSRQGHHQPQH
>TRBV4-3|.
ASSQVLDRNTGELF
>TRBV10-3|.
AISGAGTGGLWETQY
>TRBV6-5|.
ASSRRGKVQQY
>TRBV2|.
ASSQTQATSMGTQY
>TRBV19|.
ASSDNRDREARGNTEAF
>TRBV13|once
ASRGGTGEQF
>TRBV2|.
ASTVEGTNIQY
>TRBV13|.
ASSLSSTIY
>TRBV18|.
ASSPPRGAHTEAF
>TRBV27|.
ASTTRGLSSYNEQF
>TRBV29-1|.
SVVPGSSYNEQF
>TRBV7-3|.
ASSFGGNTEAF
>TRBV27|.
ASSRGAGATNEKLF
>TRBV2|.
ASSDYRVGTDTQY
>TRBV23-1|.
ASSQSGGGPF
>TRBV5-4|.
ASSLEGSGSFRKF
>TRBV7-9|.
ASSSPNGLARTDTQY
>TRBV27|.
ASSFKGQGRVRDTQY
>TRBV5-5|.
ASSLLAGVSNEQF
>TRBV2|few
ASSVGGGTEAF